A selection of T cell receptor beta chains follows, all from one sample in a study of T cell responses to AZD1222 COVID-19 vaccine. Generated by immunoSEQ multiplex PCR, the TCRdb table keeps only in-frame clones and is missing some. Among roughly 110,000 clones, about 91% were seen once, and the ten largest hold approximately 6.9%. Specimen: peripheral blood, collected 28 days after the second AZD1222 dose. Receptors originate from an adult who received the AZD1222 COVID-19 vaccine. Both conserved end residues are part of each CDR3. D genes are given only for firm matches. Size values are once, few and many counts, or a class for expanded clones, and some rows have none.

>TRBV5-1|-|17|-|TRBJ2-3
CASSFNFGSSGTDTQYF
TGCGCCAGCAGCTTTAACTTCGGATCCTCGGGGACAGATACGCAGTATTTT
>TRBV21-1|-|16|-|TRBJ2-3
CATPGLAALSTDTQYF
TGTGCCACCCCCGGACTAGCGGCCCTTAGCACAGATACGCAGTATTTT
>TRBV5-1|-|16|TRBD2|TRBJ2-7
CASSGPGSGGSYEQYF
TGCGCCAGCAGCGGCCCTGGCTCGGGGGGCTCCTACGAGCAGTACTTC
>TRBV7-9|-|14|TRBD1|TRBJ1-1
CASSLGTGNTEAFF
TGTGCCAGCAGCTTAGGGACAGGGAACACTGAAGCTTTCTTT
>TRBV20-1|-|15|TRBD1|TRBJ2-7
CSASYQGADSYEQYF
TGCAGTGCTAGTTACCAGGGGGCGGATTCCTACGAGCAGTACTTC
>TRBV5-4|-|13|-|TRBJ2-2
CASSFSYTGELFF
TGTGCCAGCAGCTTTTCATACACCGGGGAGCTGTTTTTT
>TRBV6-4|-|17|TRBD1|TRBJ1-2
CASSEAPLGTGPYGYTF
TGTGCCAGCAGTGAAGCCCCGCTGGGGACAGGTCCCTATGGCTACACCTTC
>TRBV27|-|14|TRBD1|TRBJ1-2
CASSLTGVNYGYTF
TGTGCCAGCAGCCTGACAGGGGTTAACTATGGCTACACCTTC
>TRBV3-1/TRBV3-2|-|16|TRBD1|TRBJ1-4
CASSKGAVVTNEKLFF
TGTGCCAGCAGCAAGGGGGCCGTAGTAACTAATGAAAAACTGTTTTTT
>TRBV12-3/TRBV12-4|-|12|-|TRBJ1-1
CASSLYGTEAFF
TGTGCCAGCAGTTTATATGGTACTGAAGCTTTTTTT
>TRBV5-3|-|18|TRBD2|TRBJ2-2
CARSLWSSGGSNTGELFF
TGTGCCAGAAGCTTGTGGTCGAGCGGGGGGTCGAACACCGGGGAGCTGTTTTTT
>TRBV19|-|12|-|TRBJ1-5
CASSYSNQPQHF
TGTGCCAGTAGCTACTCCAATCAGCCCCAGCATTTT
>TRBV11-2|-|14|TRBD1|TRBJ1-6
CASSLGTGSSPLHF
TGTGCCAGCAGCTTAGGGACAGGGAGTTCACCCCTCCACTTT
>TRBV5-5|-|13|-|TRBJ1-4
CASSLGVGEKLFF
TGTGCCAGCAGTTTGGGGGTTGGTGAAAAACTGTTTTTT
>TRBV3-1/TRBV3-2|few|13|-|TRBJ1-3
CASSQGSGNTIYF
TGTGCCAGCAGCCAGGGATCTGGAAACACCATATATTTT
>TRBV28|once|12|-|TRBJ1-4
CASSSLNEKLFF
TGTGCCAGCAGTTCGCTAAATGAAAAACTGTTTTTT
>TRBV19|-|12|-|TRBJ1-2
CASSIAGGGYTF
TGTGCCAGTAGTATCGCCGGGGGCGGCTACACCTTC
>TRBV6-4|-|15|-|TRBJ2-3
CASSEFSGSTDTQYF
TGTGCCAGCAGTGAATTCTCGGGTAGCACAGATACGCAGTATTTT
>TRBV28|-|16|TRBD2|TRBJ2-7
CASSTAGTSGVSEQYF
TGTGCCAGCAGCACCGCCGGGACTAGCGGGGTTTCCGAGCAGTACTTC
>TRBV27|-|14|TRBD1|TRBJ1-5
CASRATGGNQPQHF
TGTGCCAGCAGGGCGACAGGGGGCAATCAGCCCCAGCATTTT
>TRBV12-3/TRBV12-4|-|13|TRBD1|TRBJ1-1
CASSLNRGTEAFF
TGTGCCAGCAGTTTAAACAGGGGCACTGAAGCTTTCTTT